This TCR beta chain derives from a study of cytomegalovirus exposure and HLA in healthy donors. Study details: Researchers previously reported finding some 110 million unique TCR beta sequences from about 170 million T cells.

To note about this clone: Antigen unknown.

CDR3 size: 12 residues. V lost 6 bases to trimming and J lost 4 bases, with 10 bases between them. Germline values: CDR1 MNHEY, CDR2 SVGAGI. PCR was performed using 60 Vbeta and 13 Jbeta primers. Repertoires were generated with immunoSEQ multiplex PCR, while TCRdb's copy carries only in-frame clones and drops some. The data show under 150,000 clones, with around 77% seen just once and around 1.2% held by the top ten. Overall study findings and caveats: Most TCR sequences proved rare, with some public TCRs found in many donors. Researchers left out some V segments, among them TRBV6-2 and TRBV6-3, as indistinguishable. There were 164 TCR beta chains listed as cytomegalovirus-associated.

This chain uses TRBV6-5 with TRBJ2-7; D is ambiguous. Specimen: PBMCs. This sequence originates from a middle-aged man in good health and CMV-seronegative. This CDR3 reads CASRTTSYEQYF. The CDR3, as DNA: TGTGCCAGCAGAACGACATCGTACGAGCAGTACTTC.